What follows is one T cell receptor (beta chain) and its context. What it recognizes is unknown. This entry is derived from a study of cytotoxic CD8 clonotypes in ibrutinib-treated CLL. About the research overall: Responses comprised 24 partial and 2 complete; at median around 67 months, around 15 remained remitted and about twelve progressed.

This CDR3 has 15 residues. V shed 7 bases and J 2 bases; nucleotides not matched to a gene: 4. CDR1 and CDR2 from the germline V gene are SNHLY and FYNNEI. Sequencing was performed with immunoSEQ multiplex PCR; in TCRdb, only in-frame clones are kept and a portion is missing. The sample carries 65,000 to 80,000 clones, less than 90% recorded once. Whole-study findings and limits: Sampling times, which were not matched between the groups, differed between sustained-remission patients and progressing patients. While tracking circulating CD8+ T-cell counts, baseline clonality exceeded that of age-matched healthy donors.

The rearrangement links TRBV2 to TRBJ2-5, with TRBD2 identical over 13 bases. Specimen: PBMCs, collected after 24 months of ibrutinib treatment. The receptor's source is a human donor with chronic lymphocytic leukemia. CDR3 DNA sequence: TGTGCCAGCACGGGACTAGCGGGGCTACAAGAGACCCAGTACTTC. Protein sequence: CASTGLAGLQETQYF.